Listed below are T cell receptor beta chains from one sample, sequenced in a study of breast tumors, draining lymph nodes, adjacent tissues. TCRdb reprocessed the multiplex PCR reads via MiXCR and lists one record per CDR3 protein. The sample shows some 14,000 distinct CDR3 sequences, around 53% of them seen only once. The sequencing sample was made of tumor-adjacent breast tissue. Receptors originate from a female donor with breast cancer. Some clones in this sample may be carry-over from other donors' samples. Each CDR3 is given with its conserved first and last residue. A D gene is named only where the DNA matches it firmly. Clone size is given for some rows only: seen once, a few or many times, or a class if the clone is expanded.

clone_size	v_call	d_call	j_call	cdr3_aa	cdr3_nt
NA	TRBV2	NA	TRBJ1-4	CASSASATNEKLFF	TGTGCCAGCAGTGCTAGTGCAACTAATGAAAAACTGTTTTTT
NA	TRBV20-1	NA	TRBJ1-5	CSASFGGDQPQHF	TGCAGTGCTTCCTTCGGGGGGGACCAGCCCCAGCATTTT
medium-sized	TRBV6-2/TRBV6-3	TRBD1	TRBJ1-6	CASSPKTGNNSPLHF	TGTGCCAGCAGCCCCAAGACAGGGAATAATTCACCCCTCCACTTT
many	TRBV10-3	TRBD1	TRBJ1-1	CATLGQGNTEAFF	TGTGCCACCCTGGGACAGGGGAACACTGAAGCTTTCTTT
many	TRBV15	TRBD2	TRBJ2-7	CATSYAAGDYEQYF	TGTGCCACCAGCTATGCAGCGGGGGACTACGAGCAGTACTTC
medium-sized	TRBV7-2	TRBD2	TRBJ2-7	CASSFLAGPYEQYF	TGTGCCAGCAGCTTCCTAGCGGGACCCTACGAGCAGTACTTC
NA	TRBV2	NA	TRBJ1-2	CASSVDLVGGYTF	TGTGCCAGCAGTGTCGACCTGGTAGGAGGCTACACCTTC
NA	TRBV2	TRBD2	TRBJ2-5	CASSEGLAGQETQYF	TGTGCCAGCAGTGAAGGACTAGCGGGACAAGAGACCCAGTACTTC
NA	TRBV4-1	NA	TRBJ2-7	CASSPRDGYEQYF	TGCGCCAGCAGCCCCCGGGACGGTTACGAGCAGTACTTC
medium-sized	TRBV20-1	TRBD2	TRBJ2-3	CSARLAGERATQYF	TGCAGTGCACGACTAGCGGGAGAGAGGGCCACGCAGTATTTT
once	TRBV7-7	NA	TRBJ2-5	CASSPERGETQYF	TGTGCCAGCAGCCCGGAGAGGGGAGAGACCCAGTACTTC
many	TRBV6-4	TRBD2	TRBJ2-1	CASSPGTSDHNEQFF	TGTGCCAGCAGTCCCGGGACTAGCGACCACAATGAGCAGTTCTTC
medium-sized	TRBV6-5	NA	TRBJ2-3	CASSYGDTQYF	TGTGCCAGCAGTTACGGAGATACGCAGTATTTT
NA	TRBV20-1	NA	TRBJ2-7	CSARDRGRQAVTYEQYF	TGCAGTGCTAGAGATCGTGGCAGACAGGCTGTTACCTACGAGCAGTACTTC
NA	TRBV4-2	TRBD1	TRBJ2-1	CAGSQEGTGGSYNEQFF	TGTGCCGGCAGCCAAGAAGGGACAGGGGGCTCCTACAATGAGCAGTTCTTC
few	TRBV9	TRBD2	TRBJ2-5	CASSVWGGGETQYF	TGTGCCAGCAGCGTGTGGGGGGGGGGAGAGACCCAGTACTTC
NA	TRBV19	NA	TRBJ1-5	CASSGGGRETQHF	TGTGCCAGTAGTGGAGGAGGGAGGGAGACCCAGCATTTT
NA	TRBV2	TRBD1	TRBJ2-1	CASRWLDRGNEQFF	TGTGCCAGCCGCTGGTTGGACAGGGGGAATGAGCAGTTCTTC
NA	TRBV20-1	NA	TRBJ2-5	CSATLWAQETQYF	TGCAGTGCTACCCTCTGGGCTCAAGAGACCCAGTACTTC
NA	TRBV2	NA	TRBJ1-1	CAGGTMNTEAFF	TGTGCCGGCGGTACCATGAACACTGAAGCTTTCTTT
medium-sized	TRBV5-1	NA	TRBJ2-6	CASSLLASGANVLTF	TGCGCCAGCAGCCTCTTGGCCTCTGGGGCCAACGTCCTGACTTTC
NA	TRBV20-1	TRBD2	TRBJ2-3	CSARLAGGADTQYF	TGCAGTGCTAGATTAGCGGGAGGAGCAGATACGCAGTATTTT
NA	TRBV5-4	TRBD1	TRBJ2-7	CASSLTGADYEQYF	TGTGCCAGCAGCTTGACAGGGGCGGACTACGAGCAGTACTTC